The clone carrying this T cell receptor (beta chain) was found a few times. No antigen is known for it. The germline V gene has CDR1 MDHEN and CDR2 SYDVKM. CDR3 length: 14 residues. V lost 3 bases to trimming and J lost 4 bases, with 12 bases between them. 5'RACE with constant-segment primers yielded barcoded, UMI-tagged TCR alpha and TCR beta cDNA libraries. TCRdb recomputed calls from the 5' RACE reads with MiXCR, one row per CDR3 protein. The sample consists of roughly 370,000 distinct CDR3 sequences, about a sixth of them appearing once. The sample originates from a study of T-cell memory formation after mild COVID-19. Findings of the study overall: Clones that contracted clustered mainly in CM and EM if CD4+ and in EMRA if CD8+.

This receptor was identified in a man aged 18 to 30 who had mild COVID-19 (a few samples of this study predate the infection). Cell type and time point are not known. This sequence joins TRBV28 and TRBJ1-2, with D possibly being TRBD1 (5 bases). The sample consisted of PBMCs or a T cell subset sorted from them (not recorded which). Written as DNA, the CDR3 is TGTGCCAGCAGTTTGGAAGGCGGGGGCTATGGCTACACCTTC. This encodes CASSLEGGGYGYTF.